Presented here are 22 T cell receptor beta chains from one specimen sequenced in a study of control samples from healthy donors and cancer patients. Profiled with immunoSEQ multiplex PCR; TCRdb holds only in-frame clones, not every one. The data contain some 74,000 clones, around 93% of them singletons. Sequencing input: blood. These receptors all stem from a woman in her 30s in good health.

The chain combines TRBV19 with TRBJ2-6; possibly TRBD2 for D (6 bases). CDR1 and CDR2 from the germline V gene are LNHDA and SQIVND (reference sequence). Trimming shortened V by 7 bases and J by 2 bases, and 12 bases separated the two germline ends. This CDR3 comprises 15 residues. CDR3 bases: TGTGCCAGTAAGGAGGGGCAGACTGGGGCCAACGTCCTGACTTTC. Translated: CASKEGQTGANVLTF.

V and J are TRBV28 and TRBJ1-5; D remains ambiguous. Germline V lookup: CDR1 MDHEN, CDR2 SYDVKM. The ends were cut back, 7 bases at V and 4 bases at J, with 8 bases in the middle. The CDR3 runs 12 residues. CDR3 DNA sequence: TGTGCCAGCACAAACGGAAATCAGCCCCAGCATTTT. Its translation: CASTNGNQPQHF.

The V call is TRBV5-1, the J call TRBJ2-7, with D tentatively TRBD2 (7 bases). V was clipped by 4 bases and J by 3 bases, with 14 bases between them. CDR1 and CDR2 from the germline V gene are SGHRS and YFSETQ. This CDR3 is built from 14 residues. The CDR3 loop is CASSQRGGGYEQYV. CDR3 in DNA: TGCGCCAGCAGCCAAAGAGGGGGGGGCTACGAGCAGTACGTC.

The gene calls are TRBV6-5 and TRBJ1-4, with D maybe TRBD1 (5 bases). The CDR3 spans 15 residues. V dropped 0 bases and J dropped 3 bases, with 8 bases sitting between them. Germline CDR1 and CDR2: MNHEY and SVGAGI. The CDR3 reads CASSYSETANEKLFF. The CDR3 DNA follows: TGTGCCAGCAGTTACTCGGAGACAGCTAATGAAAAACTGTTTTTT.

The chain joins TRBV13 to TRBJ2-7; D is unclear. Trimming removed 0 bases from V and 6 bases from J, with 9 bases in between. The CDR3 runs 13 residues. Germline V CDR1 and CDR2: PRHDT, FYEKMQ (reference sequence). The CDR3 nucleotides read TGTGCCAGCAGCTTAGGTGTAGGTGCCGAGCAGTACGTC. It translates to CASSLGVGAEQYV.

The chain links TRBV7-3 to TRBJ1-4, with D maybe TRBD1 (5 bases). The CDR3 length is 15 residues. Germline V CDR1 and CDR2: SGHTA, FQGTGA. Trimming shortened V by 3 bases and J by 4 bases, and 12 bases separated the two germline ends. In DNA, the CDR3 is TGTGCCAGCAGCTTGGACGGGGGGATTAATGAAAAACTGTTTTTT. Translating gives CASSLDGGINEKLFF.

J is TRBJ2-7 and V is TRBV6-5; 8 bases agree with TRBD1. The CDR3 sequence is 16 residues long. Germline CDR1 and CDR2: MNHEY and SVGAGI. V dropped 0 bases and J dropped 5; count of bases not matched to a gene: 9. The CDR3 nucleotides read TGTGCCAGCAGTTACTCCAGGGGGCAGGGCTGGCACGAGCAGTACGTC. Encoded protein: CASSYSRGQGWHEQYV.

V and J are TRBV5-1 and TRBJ1-2; D uncertain. Germline V CDR1 and CDR2: SGHRS, YFSETQ. With 0 bases removed from V and 1 base from J, the gap between germline ends came to 13 bases. The CDR3 runs 16 residues. The DNA of the CDR3 is TGCGCCAGCAGCTTGGTTGGCGGGGAGAATAACTATGGCTACACCTTC. Translated: CASSLVGGENNYGYTF.

J is TRBJ1-3 and V is TRBV19; the D is unclear. Trimming left V 6 bases short and J 2 bases short, with 8 bases between. Germline V gives CDR1 LNHDA, CDR2 SQIVND (reference sequence). The CDR3 totals 13 residues. The CDR3: CASRSGPGNTIYF. CDR3 in DNA: TGTGCCAGTAGAAGCGGACCTGGAAACACCATATATTTT.

This chain connects TRBV6-7 to TRBJ1-3; perhaps TRBD1 as D (5 bases). TRBV6-7 is an open reading frame, and its role is uncertain. The CDR3 is 18 residues long. Deletions cut 5 bases from V and 0 bases from J, with 20 bases between. The CDR3 DNA reads TGTGCCAGCAGTGCCTATAAGGACACCGAACGCTCTGGAAACACCATATATTTT. Translating it yields CASSAYKDTERSGNTIYF.

The gene calls are TRBV6-5 and TRBJ2-5, with D maybe TRBD1 (5 bases). Germline loops: CDR1 MNHEY, CDR2 SVGAGI. The V gene lost 5 bases and the J gene lost 2 bases, with 9 bases spanning the gap. CDR3 length: 13 residues. The CDR3 protein is CASSRGYQETQYF. The CDR3 bases are TGTGCCAGCAGTAGGGGATATCAAGAGACCCAGTACTTC.

J is TRBJ2-2 and V is TRBV6-5; a possible D gene is TRBD2 (6 bases). This CDR3 is built from 14 residues. Trimming left V 10 bases short and J 0 bases short, with 12 bases between. From germline, CDR1 is MNHEY and CDR2 SVGAGI. This CDR3 is CATRPGANTGELFF. The CDR3 nucleotides read TGTGCCACCCGTCCGGGGGCGAACACCGGGGAGCTGTTTTTT.

This chain uses TRBV27 with TRBJ2-7; a weak D match, TRBD1 (5 bases). Deletions cut 6 bases from V and 1 base from J, with 13 bases between. The CDR3 is 14 amino acids. CDR1 and CDR2 (germline): MNHEY, SMNVEV (reference sequence). The CDR3 coding sequence is TGTGCCAGCAGCGGATCCAGACAGTCCTACGAGCAGTACTTC. Its protein product is CASSGSRQSYEQYF.

The chain is built from TRBV11-2 and TRBJ1-3, with D possibly TRBD1 on 6 matching bases. V lost 6 bases to trimming and J lost 4 bases, with 16 bases between them. There are 15 residues in the CDR3. Germline V gives CDR1 SGHAT, CDR2 FQNNGV. The CDR3 DNA follows: TGTGCCAGCAGGTTGGGGATGACAGGCGGAAACACCATATATTTT. Amino acids: CASRLGMTGGNTIYF.

The V gene is TRBV7-8, the J gene TRBJ2-2, with a tentative D call TRBD2 (7 bases). The CDR3 extends over 21 amino acids. V lost 3 bases, J lost 0 bases, and 26 bases lay in between. Germline V CDR1 and CDR2: SGHVS, FQNEAQ. The chain's CDR3 is CASSLYRVPGGFAANTGELFF. CDR3 in DNA: TGTGCCAGCAGCTTGTACAGGGTTCCGGGGGGATTCGCCGCGAACACCGGGGAGCTGTTTTTT. The full variable domain, in which reference TRBV7-8 and TRBJ2-2 provide the parts outside the CDR3, is GAGVSQSPRYKVAKRGQDVALRCDPISGHVSLFWYQQALGQGPEFLTYFQNEAQLDKSGLPSDRFFAERPEGSVSTLKIQRTQQEDSAVYLCASSLYRVPGGFAANTGELFFGEGSRLTVL.

The chain recombines TRBV3-1 (or the pseudogene TRBV3-2) with TRBJ2-2; 8 bases agree with TRBD1. Germline CDR1 and CDR2: LGHDT and YNNKEL (reference sequence). The length of the CDR3 is 16 residues. V lost 4 bases and J lost 5; bases outside the gene matches: 9. Here the CDR3 reads CASSPSFQGATGELFF. The CDR3 DNA sequence: TGTGCCAGCAGCCCGTCGTTTCAGGGGGCAACCGGGGAGCTGTTTTTT.

The chain joins TRBV2 to TRBJ2-4; D might be TRBD2 (6 bases). Trimming removed 5 bases from V and 11 bases from J, with 19 bases in between. Germline assignment: CDR1 SNHLY and CDR2 FYNNEI. This CDR3 spans 14 amino acids. CDR3 sequence reads: CASSKRGSQRVQYF. The CDR3 DNA reads as TGTGCCAGCAGTAAACGGGGGTCCCAAAGGGTTCAGTACTTC.

The chain recombines TRBV11-1 with TRBJ1-1; D call uncertain. CDR3 length: 10 residues. V was pared by 9 bases and J by 1 base, with 3 bases between. Germline-derived CDR1 and CDR2 are SGHAT and FQDESV (reference sequence). CDR3 in DNA: TGTGCCAGTAAGAACACTGAAGCTTTCTTT. It yields the protein CASKNTEAFF.

This sequence joins TRBV10-3 and TRBJ1-5; 7 bases agree with TRBD1. Trimming at V came to 11 bases and at J to 5 bases, leaving 9 bases not matched to a gene. There are 13 residues in the CDR3. Germline CDR1 and CDR2: ENHRY and SYGVKD. CDR3 nucleotides: TGTGCCCACGCAGGGGGGACAGATCAGCCCCAGCATTTT. Amino acids: CAHAGGTDQPQHF.

The chain joins TRBV5-1 to TRBJ1-1; possibly TRBD1 for D (6 bases). The V gene's germline CDR1 is SGHRS and CDR2 YFSETQ. The CDR3 spans 14 residues. Trimming took 4 bases from V and 5 from J, leaving 15 bases between them. The CDR3: CASSTDRSRTEAFF. CDR3 sequence (DNA): TGCGCCAGCAGCACGGACAGATCGAGGACTGAAGCTTTCTTT.

The rearrangement links TRBV6-5 to TRBJ1-1, with D maybe TRBD1 (5 bases). Germline V gene lookup returns CDR1 MNHEY and CDR2 SVGAGI. The CDR3 covers 14 residues. Between the trimmed V and J ends, which lost 5 bases and 3 bases, there was a span of 13 bases. The CDR3 DNA sequence: TGTGCCAGCAGTCAGACAGTGGTGGACACTGAAGCTTTCTTT. Translating gives CASSQTVVDTEAFF.

The chain joins TRBV11-2 to TRBJ2-2; D is unresolved. The CDR3 sequence is 12 residues long. Germline loops: CDR1 SGHAT, CDR2 FQNNGV. V was cut by 1 base and J by 8 bases, with 5 bases left in between. CDR3 nucleotide sequence: TGTGCCAGCAGCTTAGTGTTGGGGGAGCTGTTTTTT. This translates into CASSLVLGELFF.